This entry describes one T cell receptor beta chain. This record comes from a study of T-cell reconstitution after alpha-beta-depleted transplantation in children. As it was prepared, the TCRbeta library received unique molecular identifiers. Using its own MiXCR run on the PCR reads, TCRdb lists one record per CDR3 protein. Altogether 200,000 to 250,000 distinct CDR3 sequences are present, roughly 11% being singletons, with the ten largest covering 25% to 30%. Between the trimmed V and J ends, which lost 4 bases and 1 base, there was a span of 14 bases. The germline gives CDR1 MDHEN, CDR2 SYDVKM. The CDR3 totals 16 residues.

The rearrangement links TRBV28 to TRBJ2-1, with a weak D call TRBD1 (6 bases). The specimen was PBMCs, collected before TCRalphabeta/CD19-depleted stem cell transplant. The sequence came from a child less than two years old with acute myeloid leukemia, due to receive a stem cell transplant. For the CDR3, the DNA is TGTGCCAGCAGTTCCCGAGGGGGAAGTTCCTACAATGAGCAGTTCTTC. Its translation: CASSSRGGSSYNEQFF.